This T cell receptor (beta chain) came from a study of OX40 agonist ivuxolimab in advanced cancers. Exclusion of a patient followed from autoimmune disease history or systemic immunosuppression. This CDR3 is 13 amino acids long. V was pared by 4 bases and J by 4 bases, with 9 bases between. The germline gives CDR1 SGHTA, CDR2 FQGNSA. Clones were sequenced by immunoSEQ multiplex PCR, and TCRdb holds only the in-frame ones, with some missing. The sample consists of tens of thousands of clones, under 90% of them appearing once. The table lists this clone with a count of one. Sequenced here: CD4+ or CD8+ T cells sorted from blood, sampled in a trial of the OX40 agonist ivuxolimab. The J gene is TRBJ2-3, the V gene TRBV7-2, with D unresolved. The origin of this receptor is an adult with an advanced solid tumor such as melanoma, head and neck, liver or kidney cancer. This chain's CDR3 is CASSSQRSDTQYF. The CDR3 coding sequence is TGTGCCAGCAGCTCCCAACGTTCAGATACGCAGTATTTT.